Sequencing of this T cell receptor (beta chain) was carried out in a study of blood T cells in healthy people across ages. Findings of the study overall: Leaving the PBMCs unsorted stopped any conclusive comparison of naive versus antigen-experienced cells.

With a J-beta primer mix and a sample-barcoded 5' primer, a second PCR ran about 6 to 11 cycles. A template-switch adaptor containing 12 random nucleotides labeled each cDNA molecule. TCRdb processed the 5' RACE reads anew with MiXCR; each CDR3 protein has one entry. The data show roughly 1,500,000 distinct CDR3 sequences, with approximately 32% seen just once and around 10% held by the top ten. Details on this clonotype: Antigen unknown.

The CDR3 covers 13 residues. The V gene's germline CDR1 is DFQATT and CDR2 SNEGSKA (reference sequence). The sample was blood. This sequence was found in a woman in her thirties in good health. The rearrangement joins TRBV20-1 to TRBJ2-5; D unresolved. The J call may be in error: the DNA end matches TRBJ2-7 better. The CDR3 DNA sequence: TGCAGTGCTAGAAGTGTCAGACACTACGAGCAGTACTTC. It translates to CSARSVRHYEQYF.